This T cell receptor beta chain was captured in a study of siplizumab effects on memory and regulatory T cells. Points from the study as a whole: Confirmation that proliferating Tregs from siplizumab cultures had suppressive function was not obtained. The alloreactive clones that mapped to unstimulated subsets made up only a minor fraction. Assignment of a naive or memory phenotype failed for roughly 75-95% of the proliferating CD4+ or CD8+ clones. A mean of approximately 69% of mappable alloreactive CD4+ clones were Treg-derived with siplizumab, compared with around 26% in controls.

Clones were read by immunoSEQ multiplex PCR, and TCRdb kept only the in-frame ones, dropping some. Among about 91,000 clones listed, about 96% were seen once. V lost 0 bases, J lost 4 bases, and 6 bases stayed unmatched. Germline V CDR1 and CDR2: SGHNT, YYREEE (reference sequence). The CDR3 is made up of 15 amino acids. A single count supports this clone. The antigen remains unidentified. The sequenced sample consisted of naive CD4+ T cells sorted from blood. This receptor was identified in a human donor in good health. This sequence joins TRBV5-4 and TRBJ1-2; 7 bases are a match to TRBD1. CDR3 sequence (DNA): TGTGCCAGCAGCTTGGTTGGGACAGTAGGCTATGGCTACACCTTC. Translating it yields CASSLVGTVGYGYTF.